The sequence of this T cell receptor beta chain was determined in a study of T-cell reconstitution after alpha-beta-depleted transplantation in children. The CDR3 has 15 residues. With 5 bases clipped from V and 0 bases from J, the junction kept 7 bases outside the gene matches. Germline V gives CDR1 DFQATT, CDR2 SNEGSKA (reference sequence). This clonotype was counted between two and nine times. Unique molecular identifiers were incorporated into the prepared TCRbeta library. MiXCR was run by TCRdb on the PCR reads, yielding one entry per CDR3 protein. The table lists 45,000 to 55,000 distinct CDR3 sequences, about 10% of them singletons, with 25% to 30% in the top ten.

This sequence joins TRBV20-1 and TRBJ2-1, with TRBD2 matching 7 bases. The specimen comprised PBMCs, mostly from graft donor cells, sampled 60 days after TCRalphabeta/CD19-depleted stem cell transplant. This TCR was sampled from a male patient between 2 and 15 years old who had a stem cell transplant for chronic granulomatous disease, so the T cells may come from the graft donor. The CDR3 nucleotides are TGCAGTGCTTTTCGACTAGCTCGCTCCTACAATGAGCAGTTCTTC. It translates to CSAFRLARSYNEQFF.